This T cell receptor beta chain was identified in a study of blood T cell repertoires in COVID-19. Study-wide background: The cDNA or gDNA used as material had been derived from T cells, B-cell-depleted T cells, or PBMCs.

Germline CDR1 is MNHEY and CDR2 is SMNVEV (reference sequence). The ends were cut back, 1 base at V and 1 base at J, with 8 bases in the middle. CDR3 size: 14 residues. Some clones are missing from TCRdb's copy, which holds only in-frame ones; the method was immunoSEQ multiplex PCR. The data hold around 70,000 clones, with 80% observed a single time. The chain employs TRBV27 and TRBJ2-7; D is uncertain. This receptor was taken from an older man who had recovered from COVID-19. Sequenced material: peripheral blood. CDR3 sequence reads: CASSLFQTSYEQYF. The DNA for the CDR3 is TGTGCCAGCAGTTTATTTCAGACTTCCTACGAGCAGTACTTC.